This passage covers 15 T cell receptor beta chains from one sample sequenced in a study of shared clonotypes between healthy human individuals. Assay used: immunoSEQ multiplex PCR; TCRdb lists only in-frame clones, some missing. Among roughly 2.5 million clones listed, approximately 92% were seen once. Sequenced input: naive CD4+ T cells sorted from blood. Subset described: CD45RA+ positively selected. These receptors were obtained from a man younger than 35 in good health.

The CDR3 DNA reads TGTGCCATCAGCGGCTCGGGCAGGGGAGGCCCTAACTATGGCTACACCTTC. Protein sequence: CAISGSGRGGPNYGYTF. The chain carries TRBV10-3 and TRBJ1-2; perhaps TRBD1 as D (6 bases). This CDR3 contains 17 residues. Germline V gives CDR1 ENHRY, CDR2 SYGVKD. The V end lost 6 bases, the J end lost 0 bases, and 20 bases lay between the germline ends.

V and J are TRBV6-6 and TRBJ2-7; no definite D call. Germline-derived CDR1 and CDR2 are MNHNY and SVGAGI (reference sequence). This CDR3 spans 15 amino acids. V shed 0 bases and J shed 4 bases, with 13 bases lying between them. The CDR3 coding sequence is TGTGCCAGCAGTTACTCGACTCCCCTACTGTACGAGCAGTACTTC. Translated: CASSYSTPLLYEQYF.

This clone was recorded only once. This chain connects TRBV5-1 to TRBJ1-1, with D unresolved. This CDR3 spans 15 amino acids. V lost 0 bases to trimming and J lost 3 bases, with 12 bases between them. The germline CDR1 and CDR2 sequences are SGHRS and YFSETQ. DNA for the CDR3: TGCGCCAGCAGCTTGGAGGCAGGTCCTCACACTGAAGCTTTCTTT. It codes for CASSLEAGPHTEAFF.

The chain combines TRBV18 with TRBJ1-3; D is undetermined. CDR1 and CDR2 from the germline V gene are KGHSH and LQKENI. The ends were cut back, 0 bases at V and 2 bases at J, with 8 bases in the middle. The CDR3 has 15 residues. The CDR3 DNA reads TGTGCCAGCTCACCACCGGTGCTGGCTGGAAACACCATATATTTT. Its protein is CASSPPVLAGNTIYF.

This clone was seen just once. V gene TRBV30 combines with J gene TRBJ2-5; possible D gene TRBD1, 5 bases. Matching the DNA end better, TRBJ2-7 makes the J call doubtful. The germline V gene has CDR1 GTSNPN and CDR2 SVGIG (reference sequence). The CDR3 runs to 16 residues. CDR3 sequence (DNA): TGTGCCTGGAGCGGCGCCTGGACACACACCCCCTACGAGCAGTACTTC. Protein product: CAWSGAWTHTPYEQYF.

The chain combines TRBV6-5 with TRBJ1-3, with D possibly TRBD1 on 5 matching bases. V was clipped by 5 bases and J by 4 bases, with 15 bases between them. Germline V lookup: CDR1 MNHEY, CDR2 SVGAGI. This CDR3 has 15 residues. The CDR3 loop is CASSPEGLGGNTIYF. The CDR3 region has the DNA TGTGCCAGCAGTCCGGAGGGGCTTGGGGGAAACACCATATATTTT.

This clone appeared a few times. The chain couples TRBV7-9 to TRBJ1-5; D unclear. The CDR3 has 14 amino acids. V dropped 1 base and J dropped 3 bases, with 7 bases sitting between them. The germline gives CDR1 SEHNR, CDR2 FQNEAQ (reference sequence). The CDR3 spells CASSLGQNNQPQHF. For the CDR3, the DNA is TGTGCCAGCAGCTTAGGACAAAACAATCAGCCCCAGCATTTT.

The table lists this clone with a count of one. The V call is TRBV6-6, the J call TRBJ2-7, with a possible D match to TRBD1 (5 bases). The CDR3 consists of 15 residues. Looked up from germline, CDR1 is MNHNY and CDR2 is SVGAGI (reference sequence). The V end lost 4 bases, the J end lost 6 bases, and 19 bases lay between the germline ends. CDR3 bases: TGTGCCAGCAGTTTCCAGGGAATAGCAGCCCTCGAGCAGTACTTC. Translated, it gives CASSFQGIAALEQYF.

The rearrangement uses TRBV4-1 and TRBJ2-1, with no clear D. The germline V and J ends were trimmed by 6 bases and 6 bases, with 9 bases remaining between them. The CDR3 is made up of 12 amino acids. Germline V lookup: CDR1 MGHRA, CDR2 YSYEKL. In DNA form, the CDR3 reads TGCGCCAGCAGGAACCAGGTCAATGAGCAGTTCTTC. This sequence encodes CASRNQVNEQFF.

V and J are TRBV2 and TRBJ2-3, with 7 nucleotides matching TRBD2. The CDR3 consists of 15 residues. Germline V gives CDR1 SNHLY, CDR2 FYNNEI. V lost 3 bases, J lost 5 bases, and 8 bases stayed unmatched. The CDR3 sequence: CASSEKRGSGDTQYF. The CDR3 DNA reads TGTGCCAGCAGTGAGAAGCGGGGTAGTGGAGATACGCAGTATTTT.

This clone appeared once. The rearrangement uses TRBV5-4 and TRBJ2-1, with D perhaps TRBD2 (5 bases). The CDR3 is 14 residues long. V shed 4 bases and J shed 12 bases, with 20 bases lying between them. Germline CDR1 SGHNT, CDR2 YYREEE (reference sequence). The CDR3, as DNA: TGTGCCAGCAGCCCGGAATTTAGGAGCGGAGGGCAGTTCTTC. Its translation is CASSPEFRSGGQFF.

The J gene is TRBJ2-2, the V gene TRBV7-2; maybe TRBD1 (6 bases). Germline values: CDR1 SGHTA, CDR2 FQGNSA. This CDR3 comprises 15 residues. V gave up 3 bases and J gave up 3 bases, with 11 bases separating them. CDR3 sequence: CASSFGTPDTGELFF. In DNA form, the CDR3 reads TGTGCCAGCAGCTTCGGGACACCAGACACCGGGGAGCTGTTTTTT.

The CDR3 is CASSWDRVGETQYF. Written as DNA, the CDR3 is TGTGCCAGCAGTTGGGACAGGGTAGGAGAGACCCAGTACTTC. V usage is TRBV6-6 and J usage is TRBJ2-5, with TRBD1 identical over 9 bases. The trim removed 4 bases at V and 4 bases at J, leaving 4 bases unmatched. Germline V CDR1 and CDR2: MNHNY, SVGAGI (reference sequence). This CDR3 region has 14 residues.

The rearrangement links TRBV6-6 to TRBJ1-3, with 9 bases that match TRBD1. CDR1 and CDR2 from the germline V gene are MNHNY and SVGAGI (reference sequence). Trimming removed 6 bases from V and 5 bases from J; junction bases left unmatched: 11. The CDR3 has 16 residues. DNA for the CDR3: TGTGCCAGCAGCTATCCGGGACAGGGAAGGCGAAACACCATATATTTT. It yields the protein CASSYPGQGRRNTIYF.

As concerns this clone: Other DNA sequences from this sample encode an identical CDR3 as well. The CDR3 reads CASSLTGVQETQYF. Here the CDR3 DNA reads TGTGCCAGCAGCTTGACAGGGGTCCAAGAGACCCAGTACTTC. This sequence joins TRBV5-4 and TRBJ2-5, with 7 bases matching TRBD1. The length of the CDR3 is 14 residues. The germline CDR1 and CDR2 sequences are SGHNT and YYREEE (reference sequence). V was pared by 1 base and J by 1 base, with 1 base of the junction left unmatched.